This passage covers 20 T cell receptor beta chains from one sample sequenced in a study of PD-1 blockade in classical Hodgkin lymphoma. There was relapse after autologous stem cell transplantation in every patient, and there was variation in brentuximab vedotin exposure. Sequencing used immunoSEQ multiplex PCR; TCRdb keeps in-frame clones, though not all of them. The repertoire holds 39,000 or so clones, with about 88% as singletons. The material was peripheral blood mononuclear cells (PBMCs), obtained before the second cycle of nivolumab. All receptors derive from a human donor with classical Hodgkin lymphoma.

This chain joins TRBV6-6 and TRBJ1-2; possible D gene TRBD1, 5 bases. The V end lost 0 bases, the J end lost 8 bases, and 13 bases lay between the germline ends. This CDR3 is built from 14 residues. Germline-derived CDR1 and CDR2 are MNHNY and SVGAGI (reference sequence). The CDR3 sequence: CASSYSTGGTGYTF. CDR3 nucleotides: TGTGCCAGCAGTTACTCGACGGGGGGAACGGGCTACACCTTC.

The chain employs TRBV7-9 and TRBJ1-5, with D unresolved. Trimming left V 1 base short and J 4 bases short, with 8 bases between. Germline V gene data show CDR1 as SEHNR and CDR2 as FQNEAQ (reference sequence). The CDR3 contains 14 residues. CDR3 sequence reads: CASSLVGNNQPQHF. DNA for the CDR3: TGTGCCAGCAGCTTAGTGGGAAATAATCAGCCCCAGCATTTT. The full variable domain, its missing parts supplied by reference TRBV7-9 and TRBJ1-5, is DTGVSQNPRHKITKRGQNVTFRCDPISEHNRLYWYRQTLGQGPEFLTYFQNEAQLEKSRLLSDRFSAERPKGSFSTLEIQRTEQGDSAMYLCASSLVGNNQPQHFGDGTRLSIL.

The CDR3 DNA reads as TGTGCCAGCAGTCCCGGGACGCCATACTCCTACGAGCAGTACTTC. It codes for CASSPGTPYSYEQYF. The chain employs TRBV27 and TRBJ2-7, with D perhaps matching TRBD1 or TRBD2 (5 bases each). Trimming left V 5 bases short and J 0 bases short, with 14 bases between. The CDR3 loop spans 15 amino acids. CDR1 is MNHEY and CDR2 is SMNVEV in the germline V gene (reference sequence).

The chain has TRBV4-1 and TRBJ2-3; D unresolved. The CDR3 runs to 15 residues. Trimming removed 4 bases at V and 4 bases at J, with 15 bases between. Germline V gives CDR1 MGHRA, CDR2 YSYEKL. The CDR3 region has the DNA TGCGCCAGCAGCCTCTGGCCGGCAGGCGCAGATACGCAGTATTTT. Translating it yields CASSLWPAGADTQYF.

The chain links TRBV25-1 to TRBJ2-1, with no clear D. Trimming cost V 7 bases and J 0 bases, with 13 bases left between them. CDR3 length equals 15 residues. Germline values: CDR1 MGHDK, CDR2 SYGVNS. The CDR3, as DNA: TGTGCCAGCACCCCACCCGAGGCCTCCTACAATGAGCAGTTCTTC. It encodes CASTPPEASYNEQFF.

The chain combines TRBV9 with TRBJ2-2; D unresolved. Germline V gene sequence: CDR1 SGDLS, CDR2 YYNGEE. V gave up 2 bases and J gave up 2 bases, with 10 bases separating them. The CDR3 is made up of 15 amino acids. The CDR3 loop reads CASSVTVRNTGELFF. Here the CDR3 DNA reads TGTGCCAGCAGCGTTACGGTCCGAAACACCGGGGAGCTGTTTTTT.

V and J are TRBV19 and TRBJ2-3; D is tentatively TRBD1 or TRBD2 (5 bases each). Trimming removed 4 bases at V and 2 bases at J, with 13 bases between. Germline V lookup: CDR1 LNHDA, CDR2 SQIVND (reference sequence). The CDR3 consists of 15 residues. CDR3 in amino acids: CASSTTSGATDTQYF. Here the CDR3 DNA reads TGTGCCAGTAGTACCACTAGTGGGGCCACAGATACGCAGTATTTT.

The chain has TRBV7-9 and TRBJ2-7; 11 nucleotides align to TRBD2. V gave up 5 bases and J gave up 2 bases; unmatched junction bases: 8. Germline V lookup: CDR1 SEHNR, CDR2 FQNEAQ (reference sequence). The CDR3 runs to 16 residues. The CDR3 nucleotides read TGTGCCAGCAGCACGGAGACTAGCGGGACGGCCTACGAGCAGTACTTC. Its translation is CASSTETSGTAYEQYF. The variable domain in full, with the rest retrieved from reference TRBV7-9 and TRBJ2-7, is DTGVSQNPRHKITKRGQNVTFRCDPISEHNRLYWYRQTLGQGPEFLTYFQNEAQLEKSRLLSDRFSAERPKGSFSTLEIQRTEQGDSAMYLCASSTETSGTAYEQYFGPGTRLTVT.

This chain uses TRBV6-5 with TRBJ2-7; 7 bases fit TRBD1. Germline V gene sequence: CDR1 MNHEY, CDR2 SVGAGI. J lost 2 bases, V lost 4 bases, and 5 bases had no gene match. CDR3 size: 14 residues. The CDR3 loop is CASSSRDRTYEQYF. CDR3 coding DNA: TGTGCCAGCAGTTCCCGGGACAGAACCTACGAGCAGTACTTC.

This chain links TRBV28 with TRBJ1-5; maybe TRBD1 (6 bases). The CDR3 extends over 17 amino acids. Trimming removed 6 bases from V and 1 base from J, with 19 bases in between. Germline V gene data show CDR1 as MDHEN and CDR2 as SYDVKM. The CDR3 DNA reads TGTGCCAGCAGACCCATTTACAGGGAGGTAAGCAATCAGCCCCAGCATTTT. Amino acid sequence: CASRPIYREVSNQPQHF.

The rearrangement uses TRBV10-3 and TRBJ2-7; TRBD2 matches at 9 bases. CDR3 size: 15 residues. From germline, CDR1 is ENHRY and CDR2 SYGVKD. V lost 6 bases to trimming and J lost 1 base; unmatched junction nucleotides: 7. CDR3 bases: TGTGCCATCAGCTCTAGCGGGAAAGGGTCCTACGAGCAGTACTTC. It yields the protein CAISSSGKGSYEQYF.

V usage is TRBV11-3 and J usage is TRBJ2-7; 8 nucleotides agree with TRBD2. The J call could be wrong; TRBJ2-1 is a better fit for the DNA end. CDR1 is SGHNT and CDR2 is YENEEA in the germline V gene. The CDR3 runs 14 residues. CDR3 DNA sequence: TGTGCCAGCAGCGCGTTAGCGGGAAGCAATGAGCAGTTCTTC. It codes for CASSALAGSNEQFF.

The rearrangement uses TRBV5-8 and TRBJ2-1, with no clear D. CDR3 length equals 16 residues. The V end was cut by 0 bases, the J end by 0 bases, with 10 bases between. Germline CDR1 is SGHTS and CDR2 is YDEGEE. DNA of the CDR3: TGTGCCAGCAGCTTGGCCGACCACAGCTCCTACAATGAGCAGTTCTTC. Encoded protein: CASSLADHSSYNEQFF.

The chain combines TRBV4-2 with TRBJ2-1; D is unclear. Trimming left V 3 bases short and J 1 base short, with 13 bases between. The CDR3 contains 16 residues. Looked up from germline, CDR1 is LGHNA and CDR2 is YNFKEQ. This CDR3 is CASSHRSSESYNEQFF. As DNA, the CDR3 is TGTGCCAGCAGCCATCGATCATCCGAGTCCTACAATGAGCAGTTCTTC.

The chain has TRBV5-1 and TRBJ2-1, with 12 bases identical to TRBD2. CDR3 length equals 15 residues. J lost 12 bases, V lost 0 bases, and 7 bases had no gene match. The germline CDR1 and CDR2 sequences are SGHRS and YFSETQ. The CDR3 nucleotides are TGCGCCAGCAGCTTGGGGACTAGCGGGGTGTCCTCGCAGTTCTTC. This encodes CASSLGTSGVSSQFF. Drawing the rest from reference TRBV5-1 and TRBJ2-1, the complete variable domain is KAGVTQTPRYLIKTRGQQVTLSCSPISGHRSVSWYQQTPGQGLQFLFEYFSETQRNKGNFPGRFSGRQFSNSRSEMNVSTLELGDSALYLCASSLGTSGVSSQFFGPGTRLTVL.

This clone was counted a few times. The CDR3 here is CASSPSSYDWGYTF. CDR3 coding DNA: TGCGCCAGCAGCCCCTCGAGTTATGACTGGGGCTACACCTTC. The genes are TRBV4-3 and TRBJ1-2, with unresolved D. This CDR3 region has 14 residues. V shed 4 bases and J shed 8 bases, with 17 bases lying between them. Germline CDR1 and CDR2: LGHNA and YSLEER.

The V gene is TRBV6-6, the J gene TRBJ2-3; 8 nucleotides match TRBD2. The CDR3 runs to 15 residues. Germline assignment: CDR1 MNHNY and CDR2 SVGAGI (reference sequence). The J segment lost 2 bases and the V segment lost 2 bases, leaving 3 bases of the junction unmatched. In DNA form, the CDR3 reads TGTGCCAGCAGTTACCCGGGGGGGCACACAGATACGCAGTATTTT. It specifies CASSYPGGHTDTQYF.

The chain couples TRBV5-1 to TRBJ2-7; 7 bases agree with TRBD1. With V trimmed by 0 bases and J by 7 bases, 10 bases remained unmatched. This CDR3 has 15 amino acids. Germline V lookup: CDR1 SGHRS, CDR2 YFSETQ. The CDR3 sequence: CASSLATGRSREQYF. As DNA, the CDR3 is TGCGCCAGCAGCTTGGCGACAGGGAGATCGAGAGAGCAGTACTTC. Drawing the rest from reference TRBV5-1 and TRBJ2-7, the complete variable domain is KAGVTQTPRYLIKTRGQQVTLSCSPISGHRSVSWYQQTPGQGLQFLFEYFSETQRNKGNFPGRFSGRQFSNSRSEMNVSTLELGDSALYLCASSLATGRSREQYFGPGTRLTVT.

The rearrangement links TRBV27 to TRBJ1-2; the D gene is possibly TRBD1 (5 bases). V gave up 3 bases and J gave up 3 bases, with 14 bases separating them. Per germline, CDR1 MNHEY and CDR2 SMNVEV (reference sequence). This CDR3 spans 15 amino acids. CDR3: CASSLSGPGYYGYTF. The DNA of the CDR3 is TGTGCCAGCAGTTTGTCAGGGCCCGGGTACTATGGCTACACCTTC.

The rearrangement uses TRBV28 and TRBJ1-5; D ambiguous. This CDR3 comprises 15 residues. The V gene's germline CDR1 is MDHEN and CDR2 SYDVKM. Trimming pared 8 bases from V and 7 bases from J, leaving 21 bases between. As DNA, the CDR3 is TGTGCCAGCGGGGTTGGCATAGGACTGCGGCAGCCCCAGCATTTT. As protein: CASGVGIGLRQPQHF. The variable domain in full, with the rest retrieved from reference TRBV28 and TRBJ1-5, is DVKVTQSSRYLVKRTGEKVFLECVQDMDHENMFWYRQDPGLGLRLIYFSYDVKMKEKGDIPEGYSVSREKKERFSLILESASTNQTSMYLCASGVGIGLRQPQHFGDGTRLSIL.